This T cell receptor (beta chain) was obtained from a study of T cell responses to AZD1222 COVID-19 vaccine. Overall study findings and caveats: Clonal diversity may have been underestimated, and the donors were mostly white British, with more females than males. Reports say nearly half of spike-specific TCRs go after unmutated variant regions. Every sample of the repertoires postdated the peak T cell response.

Regarding this clone: As yet, its antigen is unknown.

The protocol was immunoSEQ multiplex PCR, while the TCRdb copy is restricted to in-frame clones and leaves out a portion. The sample has tens of thousands of clones, roughly 90% seen once; the top ten hold 4.2%. Germline assignment: CDR1 SGDLS and CDR2 YYNGEE. The CDR3 is made up of 14 amino acids. V lost 5 bases, J lost 0 bases, and 12 bases lay in between. Here the sequenced sample was peripheral blood, taken on day 0 of AZD1222 vaccination. The TCR was taken from an adult in good health. This sequence joins TRBV9 and TRBJ2-7, with D unresolved. The CDR3: CASSLDPYSYEQYF. The DNA of the CDR3 is TGTGCCAGCAGTCTGGACCCGTACTCCTACGAGCAGTACTTC.